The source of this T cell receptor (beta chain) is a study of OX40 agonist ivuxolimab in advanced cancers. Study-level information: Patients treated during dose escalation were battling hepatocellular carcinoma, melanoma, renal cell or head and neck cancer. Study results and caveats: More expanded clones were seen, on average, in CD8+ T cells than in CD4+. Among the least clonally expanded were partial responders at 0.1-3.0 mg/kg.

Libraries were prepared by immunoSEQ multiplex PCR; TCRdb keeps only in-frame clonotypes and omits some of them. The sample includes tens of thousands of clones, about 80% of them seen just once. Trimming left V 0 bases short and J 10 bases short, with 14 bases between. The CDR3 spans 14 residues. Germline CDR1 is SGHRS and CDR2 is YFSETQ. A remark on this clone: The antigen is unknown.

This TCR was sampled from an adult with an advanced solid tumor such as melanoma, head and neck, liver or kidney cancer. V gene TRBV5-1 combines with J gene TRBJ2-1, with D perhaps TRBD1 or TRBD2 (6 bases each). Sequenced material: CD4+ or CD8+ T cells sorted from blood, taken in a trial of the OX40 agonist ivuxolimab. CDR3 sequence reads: CASSLAYRDSEQFF. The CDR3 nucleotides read TGCGCCAGCAGCTTGGCGTACAGGGACTCCGAGCAGTTCTTC.